The 32 T cell receptor beta chains listed next were all sequenced from one sample in a study of blood T cell repertoires in COVID-19. Here immunoSEQ multiplex PCR was the method, and the copy in TCRdb shows in-frame clones only, minus some. The repertoire holds roughly 100,000 clones, with 76% as singletons. Material for sequencing was peripheral blood. The receptors derive from an elderly man with COVID-19, enrolled during active disease.

The J gene is TRBJ2-2, the V gene TRBV30; TRBD2 agrees at 9 bases. Germline CDR1 and CDR2: GTSNPN and SVGIG (reference sequence). The V and J ends lost 0 bases and 6 bases, in that order; junction bases with no gene match: 5. The CDR3 spans 15 residues. Here the CDR3 reads CAWSVGREGAGELFF. CDR3 sequence (DNA): TGTGCCTGGAGTGTGGGGCGGGAGGGCGCCGGGGAGCTGTTTTTT.

This sequence joins TRBV28 and TRBJ1-4; perhaps TRBD1 as D (6 bases). Trimming stripped 8 bases from V and 0 bases from J, with 10 bases between. There are 14 residues in the CDR3. The germline V gene has CDR1 MDHEN and CDR2 SYDVKM. The CDR3 bases are TGTGCCAGCCTGGACAGTGCAACTAATGAAAAACTGTTTTTT. It specifies CASLDSATNEKLFF. Drawing the rest from reference TRBV28 and TRBJ1-4, the complete variable domain is DVKVTQSSRYLVKRTGEKVFLECVQDMDHENMFWYRQDPGLGLRLIYFSYDVKMKEKGDIPEGYSVSREKKERFSLILESASTNQTSMYLCASLDSATNEKLFFGSGTQLSVL.

This rearrangement joins TRBV19 to TRBJ2-7; 10 nucleotides align to TRBD1. V gave up 9 bases and J gave up 3 bases; unmatched junction bases: 8. Per the germline V gene, CDR1 is LNHDA and CDR2 is SQIVND (reference sequence). The CDR3 loop spans 14 amino acids. This chain's CDR3 is CASSQWDRGYEQYF. The CDR3 DNA follows: TGTGCCAGCTCCCAATGGGACAGGGGCTACGAGCAGTACTTC.

This clone was counted between two and nine times. This chain uses TRBV19 with TRBJ2-2; no clear D. The CDR3 length is 14 residues. Trimming pared 5 bases from V and 1 base from J, leaving 8 bases between. Germline CDR1 and CDR2: LNHDA and SQIVND (reference sequence). CDR3 sequence (DNA): TGTGCCAGTAGTCCCGGCGGGAACACCGGGGAGCTGTTTTTT. Its protein product is CASSPGGNTGELFF. The variable domain in full, completed from reference TRBV19 and TRBJ2-2, reads DGGITQSPKYLFRKEGQNVTLSCEQNLNHDAMYWYRQDPGQGLRLIYYSQIVNDFQKGDIAEGYSVSREKKESFPLTVTSAQKNPTAFYLCASSPGGNTGELFFGEGSRLTVL.

This clone was counted a few times. A read error may produce the germline difference seen at one junction end. The rearrangement joins TRBV7-7 to TRBJ2-3; 11 nucleotides align to TRBD2. Germline CDR1 reads SSHAT; CDR2 reads FNYEAQ (reference sequence). This CDR3 is 15 amino acids long. The DNA for the CDR3 is TGTGCTAGCAGTCCCTTAGCGGGAGGGACAGATACGCAGTATTTT. Amino acid sequence: CASSPLAGGTDTQYF.

The V call is TRBV5-8, the J call TRBJ2-4; 9 bases align to TRBD1. The CDR3 runs to 18 residues. Germline CDR1 SGHTS, CDR2 YDEGEE. V lost 0 bases to trimming and J lost 1 base; unmatched junction nucleotides: 8. The CDR3 here is CASSLVPYRGLAKNIQYF. The CDR3 DNA follows: TGTGCCAGCAGCTTGGTCCCGTACAGGGGGCTGGCCAAAAACATTCAGTACTTC.

This clone was counted only a few times. The CDR3 region is CASSLQGYTEAFF. The CDR3 DNA reads as TGTGCCAGCAGTTTACAGGGTTACACTGAAGCTTTCTTT. The chain joins TRBV27 to TRBJ1-1; TRBD1 might be the D (5 bases). The V end was cut by 2 bases, the J end by 3 bases, with 7 bases between. CDR1 MNHEY and CDR2 SMNVEV come from the germline V gene (reference sequence). The CDR3 is 13 amino acids.

The chain links TRBV7-2 to TRBJ2-1, with unresolved D. The V gene's germline CDR1 is SGHTA and CDR2 FQGNSA. This CDR3 spans 14 amino acids. V shed 1 base and J shed 2 bases, with 6 bases lying between them. The CDR3 sequence: CASSLVPAYNEQFF. The CDR3, as DNA: TGTGCCAGCAGCTTAGTCCCCGCCTACAATGAGCAGTTCTTC.

V is TRBV7-8 and J is TRBJ2-7; possibly TRBD2 for D (5 bases). The CDR3 has 14 amino acids. Looked up from germline, CDR1 is SGHVS and CDR2 is FQNEAQ. Trimming took 5 bases from V and 4 from J, leaving 15 bases between them. CDR3: CASSQWPTGYEQYF. CDR3 coding DNA: TGTGCCAGCAGCCAGTGGCCGACGGGGTACGAGCAGTACTTC.

V gene TRBV4-2 combines with J gene TRBJ2-7, with 11 bases fitting TRBD2. J gave up 5 bases and V 2 bases, and 5 bases lay outside the gene matches. Germline V gene data show CDR1 as LGHNA and CDR2 as YNFKEQ. CDR3 size: 15 residues. The CDR3 loop is CASSQTLAGGDEQYF. The CDR3 DNA is TGTGCCAGCAGCCAAACCTTAGCGGGAGGGGACGAGCAGTACTTC.

The chain employs TRBV29-1 and TRBJ2-1, with 14 nucleotides matching TRBD2. Germline lookup yields CDR1 SQVTM and CDR2 ANQGSEA. This CDR3 has 14 amino acids. V shed 6 bases and J 8 bases; nucleotides not matched to a gene: 6. Here the CDR3 reads CSVAGTSGSYEQFF. The CDR3 region has the DNA TGCAGCGTCGCCGGGACTAGCGGGAGCTATGAGCAGTTCTTC.

Here the CDR3 DNA reads TGTGCCAGCAGCTTTGGGGGGGGTGCCAATCAGCCCCAGCATTTT. Protein: CASSFGGGANQPQHF. The rearrangement joins TRBV5-4 to TRBJ1-5; maybe TRBD1 (5 bases). Germline loops: CDR1 SGHNT, CDR2 YYREEE (reference sequence). This CDR3 region has 15 residues. The ends were cut back, 2 bases at V and 3 bases at J, with 12 bases in the middle.

V usage is TRBV29-1 and J usage is TRBJ1-1; D possibly corresponds to TRBD1 (6 bases). The CDR3 covers 13 residues. Germline loops: CDR1 SQVTM, CDR2 ANQGSEA. Trimming removed 4 bases from V and 1 base from J, with 10 bases in between. The CDR3 bases are TGCAGCGTTGTTAAGACAGGGAACACTGAAGCTTTCTTT. As protein: CSVVKTGNTEAFF.

The chain employs TRBV18 and TRBJ2-3; TRBD1 aligns across 9 bases. Germline V gene lookup returns CDR1 KGHSH and CDR2 LQKENI. This CDR3 contains 16 residues. V shed 3 bases and J 3 bases; nucleotides not matched to a gene: 7. This CDR3 is CASSPRQGVGTDTQYF. The CDR3 bases are TGTGCCAGCTCACCTCGACAGGGGGTAGGGACAGATACGCAGTATTTT. Together with reference TRBV18 and TRBJ2-3, the CDR3 gives the full variable domain: NAGVMQNPRHLVRRRGQEARLRCSPMKGHSHVYWYRQLPEEGLKFMVYLQKENIIDESGMPKERFSAEFPKEGPSILRIQQVVRGDSAAYFCASSPRQGVGTDTQYFGPGTRLTVL.

Only a few counts were recorded for this clone. The rearrangement joins TRBV6-5 to TRBJ2-7; no clear D. Germline CDR1 and CDR2: MNHEY and SVGAGI. V lost 8 bases to trimming and J lost 0 bases, with 8 bases between them. The CDR3 is 12 residues long. Here the CDR3 reads CASAGFSYEQYF. The CDR3 DNA reads as TGTGCCAGCGCAGGATTCTCCTACGAGCAGTACTTC.

The rearrangement joins TRBV28 to TRBJ1-6; D unclear. Germline loops: CDR1 MDHEN, CDR2 SYDVKM. This CDR3 is 13 amino acids long. The V end was cut by 5 bases, the J end by 9 bases, with 11 bases between. CDR3 DNA sequence: TGTGCCAGCAGTCCCCCGGGGAGTTCACCCCTCCACTTT. It encodes CASSPPGSSPLHF.

The chain carries TRBV28 and TRBJ2-7; tentative D call: TRBD1 (7 bases). The CDR3 is 12 residues long. Trimming cost V 6 bases and J 9 bases, with 15 bases left between them. In germline, CDR1 is MDHEN, CDR2 SYDVKM. The CDR3 protein is CASRNAGGGQYF. CDR3 nucleotides: TGTGCCAGCAGAAACGCAGGGGGAGGGCAGTACTTC.

This chain uses TRBV11-2 with TRBJ2-1; D is ambiguous. Trimming cost V 4 bases and J 9 bases, with 19 bases left between them. Germline V gene data show CDR1 as SGHAT and CDR2 as FQNNGV. This CDR3 region has 15 residues. The CDR3 region has the DNA TGTGCCAGCAGCTCCACTAAACTTCGGCGGAGTGAGCAGTTCTTC. It is translated as CASSSTKLRRSEQFF.

Here the CDR3 reads CASSLGSGSSYEQYF. CDR3 in DNA: TGTGCCAGCAGCTTGGGAAGCGGGAGCTCCTACGAGCAGTACTTC. The chain is built from TRBV5-4 and TRBJ2-7, with 8 bases that match TRBD2. With 0 bases clipped from V and 0 bases from J, the junction kept 2 bases outside the gene matches. The CDR3 is 15 amino acids. Germline V gives CDR1 SGHNT, CDR2 YYREEE (reference sequence).

This clone has a single count. This sequence joins TRBV21-1 and TRBJ2-7; the table names TRBD2, a call not compared with the DNA. TRBV21-1 is designated a pseudogene. The CDR3 length is 10 residues. The CDR3 nucleotides are TGTGCCACCGAGAGCTACGAGCAGTACTTC. Translated: CATESYEQYF.

The chain combines TRBV28 with TRBJ2-3; D is possibly TRBD2 (5 bases). Germline lookup yields CDR1 MDHEN and CDR2 SYDVKM. This CDR3 has 14 amino acids. The V and J ends lost 3 bases and 3 bases respectively, with 10 bases between them. The DNA for the CDR3 is TGTGCCAGCAGTTTCGCACCGGGAACAGATACGCAGTATTTT. It codes for CASSFAPGTDTQYF. The full variable domain, rest sourced from reference TRBV28 and TRBJ2-3, is DVKVTQSSRYLVKRTGEKVFLECVQDMDHENMFWYRQDPGLGLRLIYFSYDVKMKEKGDIPEGYSVSREKKERFSLILESASTNQTSMYLCASSFAPGTDTQYFGPGTRLTVL.

The V call is TRBV10-3, the J call TRBJ2-7; a weak D match, TRBD2 (6 bases). The germline V gene has CDR1 ENHRY and CDR2 SYGVKD. The CDR3 extends over 13 amino acids. Deletions cut 6 bases from V and 7 bases from J, with 16 bases between. Here the CDR3 DNA reads TGTGCCATCAGCGTGACTAGTCTAGGGGAGCAGTACTTC. Translation gives CAISVTSLGEQYF.

This chain uses TRBV2 with TRBJ2-7, with D possibly matching TRBD2 (6 bases). The V gene lost 3 bases and the J gene lost 0 bases, with 12 bases spanning the gap. The CDR3 loop spans 15 amino acids. Per the germline V gene, CDR1 is SNHLY and CDR2 is FYNNEI. The CDR3 is CASSEGVADSYEQYF. Written as DNA, the CDR3 is TGTGCCAGCAGTGAGGGAGTAGCGGACTCCTACGAGCAGTACTTC.

The chain employs TRBV29-1 and TRBJ1-1, with D tentatively TRBD1 (5 bases). The CDR3 totals 14 residues. The germline V gene encodes CDR1 SQVTM and CDR2 ANQGSEA. Trimming pared 2 bases from V and 2 bases from J, leaving 12 bases between. CDR3 protein: CSVERQQSNTEAFF. The CDR3 bases are TGCAGCGTTGAACGACAGCAATCCAACACTGAAGCTTTCTTT.

The chain recombines TRBV6-5 with TRBJ1-3; D is unclear. V lost 5 bases, J lost 4 bases, and 6 bases lay in between. This CDR3 spans 12 amino acids. Germline CDR1 and CDR2: MNHEY and SVGAGI. The DNA of the CDR3 is TGTGCCAGCAGTATGGGCGGAAACACCATATATTTT. Residues: CASSMGGNTIYF.

The genes are TRBV6-1 and TRBJ1-5, with unresolved D. Per the germline V gene, CDR1 is MNHNS and CDR2 is SASEGT. The CDR3 sequence is 13 residues long. V lost 2 bases and J 7 bases, leaving 9 bases between the germline ends. The CDR3 here is CASSEWSRQPQHF. Here the CDR3 DNA reads TGTGCCAGCAGTGAATGGTCGAGGCAGCCCCAGCATTTT.

The rearrangement uses TRBV5-1 and TRBJ1-2, with 7 bases that match TRBD1. This CDR3 has 15 residues. Germline V CDR1 and CDR2: SGHRS, YFSETQ. V shed 4 bases and J 4 bases; nucleotides not matched to a gene: 10. The CDR3 nucleotides are TGCGCCAGCAGCACAGGACAGGCTGCTGCCTATGGCTACACCTTC. Its translation is CASSTGQAAAYGYTF.

The chain recombines TRBV5-8 with TRBJ2-3; possible D gene TRBD2, 6 bases. CDR1 and CDR2 from the germline V gene are SGHTS and YDEGEE. V lost 0 bases and J 4 bases, leaving 15 bases between the germline ends. The CDR3 spans 16 residues. The CDR3 DNA reads TGTGCCAGCAGCTTGGCTCGGGACTCGGTTGCAGATACGCAGTATTTT. It encodes CASSLARDSVADTQYF.

This chain connects TRBV19 to TRBJ2-2, with 12 bases fitting TRBD1. CDR3 length equals 15 residues. The trim removed 10 bases at V and 5 bases at J, leaving 8 bases unmatched. Germline CDR1 reads LNHDA; CDR2 reads SQIVND (reference sequence). CDR3 DNA sequence: TGTGCCACCCGGGACAGGGGGCCTTCAACCGGGGAGCTGTTTTTT. Its protein is CATRDRGPSTGELFF.

The V call is TRBV10-3, the J call TRBJ2-2; 7 positions match TRBD2. This CDR3 has 14 amino acids. After removal of 3 bases from V and 5 bases from J, the junction contained 3 bases not matched to a gene. Germline V CDR1 and CDR2: ENHRY, SYGVKD. The CDR3 is CAISDGEGTGELFF. CDR3 DNA: TGTGCCATCAGTGATGGGGAGGGAACCGGGGAGCTGTTTTTT.

The chain is built from TRBV9 and TRBJ2-7; 8 bases fit TRBD1. Germline V gives CDR1 SGDLS, CDR2 YYNGEE. The J segment lost 1 base and the V segment lost 3 bases, leaving 3 bases of the junction unmatched. The CDR3 is 14 amino acids. CDR3 region: CASSARQGSYEQYF. DNA for the CDR3: TGTGCCAGCAGCGCTCGACAGGGGTCCTACGAGCAGTACTTC.

The rearrangement uses TRBV24-1 and TRBJ2-1; tentatively, D is TRBD1 (8 bases). The CDR3 totals 16 residues. Deletions cut 9 bases from V and 1 base from J, with 18 bases between. Germline CDR1 KGHDR, CDR2 SFDVKD. For the CDR3, the DNA is TGTGCCACCGAAAAAACACAGGGGGGGTCCTACAATGAGCAGTTCTTC. Protein product: CATEKTQGGSYNEQFF.